The next 21 T cell receptor beta chains were all read from a single sample in a study of shared T cell receptors in the human thymus. Profiling relied on immunoSEQ multiplex PCR, and the TCRdb table lists in-frame clones only, not all of them. The sample carries more than 550,000 clones, approximately 83% recorded once. This same sample was also taken into another study, of human thymus T cells.

The sequenced material came from thymocytes. The receptors were sampled from a girl in the first two years of life with a congenital heart defect.

This chain uses TRBV7-8 with TRBJ2-7, with D possibly being TRBD2 (6 bases). The germline V and J ends were trimmed by 1 base and 0 bases, with 13 bases remaining between them. This CDR3 has 16 amino acids. Germline V gene sequence: CDR1 SGHVS, CDR2 FQNEAQ. DNA of the CDR3: TGTGCCAGCAGCTTAGGAAACGGCGGGGCCTCCTACGAGCAGTACTTC. Translating it yields CASSLGNGGASYEQYF.

This sequence joins TRBV6-1 and TRBJ2-2; D is possibly TRBD1 (5 bases). The germline V and J ends were trimmed by 10 bases and 5 bases, with 20 bases remaining between them. This CDR3 is built from 15 residues. CDR1 and CDR2 (germline): MNHNS, SASEGT. The CDR3 region has the DNA TGTGCCACCGTTCCGATGATTCAGGGAACCGGGGAGCTGTTTTTT. This gives the protein CATVPMIQGTGELFF.

The V and J genes are TRBV4-1 and TRBJ1-4, with a weak D call TRBD1 (5 bases). The CDR3 runs 17 residues. The germline CDR1 and CDR2 sequences are MGHRA and YSYEKL. V was clipped by 1 base and J by 11 bases, with 23 bases between them. The CDR3 DNA reads as TGCGCCAGCAGCCAAGCCGGAAGGGGACTATATTCGGGGAAACTGTTTTTT. Its protein is CASSQAGRGLYSGKLFF.

V is TRBV25-1 and J is TRBJ2-7, with 8 bases identical to TRBD1. Per germline, CDR1 MGHDK and CDR2 SYGVNS. The CDR3 loop spans 15 amino acids. The junction had 8 bases not matched to a gene; V was cut back by 3 bases and J by 4 bases. The CDR3 protein is CASSEPGQGRYEQYF. The CDR3 coding sequence is TGTGCCAGCAGTGAGCCCGGACAGGGAAGATACGAGCAGTACTTC.

This sequence joins TRBV2 and TRBJ2-7; 7 bases match TRBD1. Germline values: CDR1 SNHLY, CDR2 FYNNEI. J gave up 1 base and V 6 bases, and 12 bases lay outside the gene matches. The CDR3 loop spans 16 amino acids. CDR3 loop: CASSNPGQDKSYEQYF. The CDR3 DNA is TGTGCCAGCAGCAATCCCGGACAGGACAAGTCCTACGAGCAGTACTTC. Looking up the rest from reference TRBV2 and TRBJ2-7 gives the full variable domain: EPEVTQTPSHQVTQMGQEVILRCVPISNHLYFYWYRQILGQKVEFLVSFYNNEISEKSEIFDDQFSVERPDGSNFTLKIRSTKLEDSAMYFCASSNPGQDKSYEQYFGPGTRLTVT.

With regard to this clone: Mismatch with germline at one junction end may stem from a read error. The chain recombines TRBV9 with TRBJ2-1; 9 bases map to TRBD2. The CDR3 contains 13 residues. Looked up from germline, CDR1 is SGDLS and CDR2 is YYNGEE. In nucleotides, the CDR3 is TGTGCCAGCAAAGGACTCGGGCGGGGGGGCCTGATCTTC. Translated, it gives CASKGLGRGGLIF.

J is TRBJ1-1 and V is TRBV28; a possible D gene is TRBD1 (5 bases). The V gene's germline CDR1 is MDHEN and CDR2 SYDVKM. The CDR3 is made up of 14 amino acids. Trimming stripped 5 bases from V and 2 bases from J, with 12 bases between. This CDR3 is CASSISGLNTEAFF. CDR3 coding DNA: TGTGCCAGCAGTATCTCAGGGCTCAACACTGAAGCTTTCTTT. Drawing the rest from reference TRBV28 and TRBJ1-1, the complete variable domain is DVKVTQSSRYLVKRTGEKVFLECVQDMDHENMFWYRQDPGLGLRLIYFSYDVKMKEKGDIPEGYSVSREKKERFSLILESASTNQTSMYLCASSISGLNTEAFFGQGTRLTVV.

The genes are TRBV27 and TRBJ1-2; no definite D call. The germline V gene encodes CDR1 MNHEY and CDR2 SMNVEV (reference sequence). The CDR3 totals 15 residues. V lost 3 bases to trimming and J lost 4 bases, with 15 bases between them. This CDR3 is CASSFSAYRRYGYTF. The CDR3 nucleotides read TGTGCCAGCAGTTTTAGTGCATACAGACGCTATGGCTACACCTTC.

The chain carries TRBV4-1 and TRBJ1-6; 7 nucleotides agree with TRBD1. The length of the CDR3 is 17 residues. V was clipped by 1 base and J by 7 bases; unmatched bases: 10. The V gene's germline CDR1 is MGHRA and CDR2 YSYEKL. In nucleotides, the CDR3 is TGCGCCAGCAGCCAAGTGATTCCGGGACAGATCAATTCACCCCTCCACTTT. Protein: CASSQVIPGQINSPLHF.

The J gene is TRBJ1-5, the V gene TRBV4-1; 7 bases align to TRBD1. Germline V gene lookup returns CDR1 MGHRA and CDR2 YSYEKL. The trim removed 0 bases at V and 2 bases at J, leaving 13 bases unmatched. The length of the CDR3 is 19 residues. Written as DNA, the CDR3 is TGCGCCAGCAGCCAAGACTCAGACAGGGAAGGGAGTGGCAATCAGCCCCAGCATTTT. This translates into CASSQDSDREGSGNQPQHF.

This chain uses TRBV4-1 with TRBJ2-1; possibly TRBD2 for D (5 bases). V was trimmed by 1 base and J by 4 bases, leaving 11 bases between them. The CDR3 has 15 amino acids. The germline V gene encodes CDR1 MGHRA and CDR2 YSYEKL. The CDR3 protein is CASSQGEPGYNEQFF. CDR3 nucleotide sequence: TGCGCCAGCAGCCAAGGTGAGCCGGGGTACAATGAGCAGTTCTTC.

V and J are TRBV14 and TRBJ1-1, with 10 bases that match TRBD1. This CDR3 comprises 17 residues. Germline assignment: CDR1 SGHDN and CDR2 FVKESK. J was trimmed by 5 bases and V by 0 bases; bases with no gene match: 9. The CDR3 region has the DNA TGTGCCAGCAGCCAAGACCCGGACAGGGGGTCGGAAACTGAAGCTTTCTTT. Residues: CASSQDPDRGSETEAFF.

This chain joins TRBV29-1 and TRBJ2-3, with 7 bases fitting TRBD2. Per the germline V gene, CDR1 is SQVTM and CDR2 is ANQGSEA. The CDR3 length is 22 residues. The ends lost 2 bases at V and 2 bases at J; junction bases unmatched: 28. This chain's CDR3 is CSVEFPRPVPGGPPPHTDTQYF. The CDR3, as DNA: TGCAGCGTTGAATTTCCCCGTCCCGTACCGGGGGGACCACCCCCCCACACAGATACGCAGTATTTT.

The sample holds a few counts of this clone. The chain links TRBV6-1 to TRBJ1-6, with a weak D call TRBD1 (5 bases). CDR1 MNHNS and CDR2 SASEGT come from the germline V gene. CDR3 length: 11 amino acids. V was shortened by 7 bases and J by 10 bases, with 8 bases between the two germline ends. The CDR3 region has the DNA TGTGCCAGCAAAGGGGCATCACCCCTCCACTTT. Translating it yields CASKGASPLHF.

The CDR3 nucleotides read TGTGCCAGCAGTGATGGGAGGAACACTGAAGCTTTCTTT. Its protein is CASSDGRNTEAFF. The chain recombines TRBV6-1 with TRBJ1-1; D is undetermined. V lost 3 bases and J lost 1, with 6 bases in between. CDR1 and CDR2 (germline): MNHNS, SASEGT. CDR3 length: 13 residues.

This chain connects TRBV25-1 to TRBJ2-3; 7 nucleotides align to TRBD2. The germline V gene encodes CDR1 MGHDK and CDR2 SYGVNS. Unmatched junction bases numbered 11, after V lost 8 bases and J lost 0 bases. The CDR3 is 16 amino acids. The CDR3 DNA sequence: TGTGCCAGCGGGGGAGGGGAGCGGGGCAGCACAGATACGCAGTATTTT. Protein: CASGGGERGSTDTQYF. The full variable domain, completed using reference TRBV25-1 and TRBJ2-3, is EADIYQTPRYLVIGTGKKITLECSQTMGHDKMYWYQQDPGMELHLIHYSYGVNSTEKGDLSSESTVSRIRTEHFPLTLESARPSHTSQYLCASGGGERGSTDTQYFGPGTRLTVL.

V gene TRBV2 combines with J gene TRBJ2-1; 12 nucleotides line up with TRBD2. The length of the CDR3 is 18 residues. V trimming: 6 bases; J trimming: 4 bases; junction bases outside the gene matches: 13. Germline CDR1 SNHLY, CDR2 FYNNEI. The chain's CDR3 is CASRLPSGGAALYNEQFF. The CDR3 nucleotides are TGTGCCAGCAGGTTGCCTAGCGGGGGGGCCGCTTTATACAATGAGCAGTTCTTC.

The chain has TRBV4-2 and TRBJ1-5; D is unresolved. Germline lookup yields CDR1 LGHNA and CDR2 YNFKEQ. Trimming stripped 0 bases from V and 2 bases from J, with 14 bases between. The CDR3 loop spans 17 amino acids. The CDR3 nucleotides are TGTGCCAGCAGCCAAGACTCAGGCTCTTTGGGCAATCAGCCCCAGCATTTT. Translation: CASSQDSGSLGNQPQHF.

The chain uses TRBV5-4 and TRBJ2-5; 12 bases fit TRBD2. The J segment lost 5 bases and the V segment lost 2 bases, leaving 19 bases of the junction unmatched. The germline V gene encodes CDR1 SGHNT and CDR2 YYREEE (reference sequence). This CDR3 is 20 amino acids long. This chain's CDR3 is CASSFVGLAGGPGYRETQYF. As DNA, the CDR3 is TGTGCCAGCAGCTTTGTTGGGCTAGCGGGGGGGCCGGGGTATAGGGAGACCCAGTACTTC.

V gene TRBV28 combines with J gene TRBJ2-2; the match to TRBD1 covers 9 bases. The germline V gene encodes CDR1 MDHEN and CDR2 SYDVKM. The CDR3 has 18 residues. Trimming at V came to 3 bases and at J to 3 bases, leaving 11 bases not matched to a gene. The CDR3 sequence is CASSLKDRGMCHTGELFF. CDR3 nucleotide sequence: TGTGCCAGCAGTTTGAAGGACAGGGGAATGTGTCACACCGGGGAGCTGTTTTTT.

The chain recombines TRBV7-2 with TRBJ2-2; 7 bases are shared with TRBD2. CDR3 size: 14 residues. The germline CDR1 and CDR2 sequences are SGHTA and FQGNSA. J lost 5 bases, V lost 8 bases, and 8 bases had no gene match. The CDR3 region is CASGTSGETGELFF. As DNA, the CDR3 is TGTGCCAGCGGGACGAGCGGGGAAACCGGGGAGCTGTTTTTT. The entire variable domain, with the rest obtained from reference TRBV7-2 and TRBJ2-2, is as follows: GAGVSQSPSNKVTEKGKDVELRCDPISGHTALYWYRQSLGQGLEFLIYFQGNSAPDKSGLPSDRFSAERTGGSVSTLTIQRTQQEDSAVYLCASGTSGETGELFFGEGSRLTVL.